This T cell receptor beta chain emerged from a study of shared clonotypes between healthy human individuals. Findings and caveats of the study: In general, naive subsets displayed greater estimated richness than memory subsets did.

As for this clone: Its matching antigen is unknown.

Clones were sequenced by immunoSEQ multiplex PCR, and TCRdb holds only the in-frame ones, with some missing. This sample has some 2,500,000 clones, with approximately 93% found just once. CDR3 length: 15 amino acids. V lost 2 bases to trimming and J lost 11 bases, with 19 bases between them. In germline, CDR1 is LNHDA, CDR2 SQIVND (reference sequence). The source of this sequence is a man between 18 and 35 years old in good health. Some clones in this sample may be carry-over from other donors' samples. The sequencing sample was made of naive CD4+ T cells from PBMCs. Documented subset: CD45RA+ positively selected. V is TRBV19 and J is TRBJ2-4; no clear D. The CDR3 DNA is TGTGCCAGTAGTATAACGCAACTCGGTCGTGTCGTTCAGTACTTC. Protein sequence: CASSITQLGRVVQYF.